This T cell receptor (beta chain) comes out of a study of CD8 T cells in ankylosing spondylitis. Broader study findings: Disease-linked clones bore a CD8+ phenotype, appearing relatively rarely in peripheral blood. Reportedly, matched ankylosing spondylitis synovial fluid was significantly enriched for disease-linked clones.

TCR beta libraries were made by quantitative 5'-RACE with molecular barcodes. TCRdb re-called the 5' RACE reads with MiXCR, one entry per CDR3 protein. The table shows under 250,000 distinct CDR3 sequences, with approximately 10% occurring only once. This clonotype was observed many times. Its antigen is still unknown. Trimming pared 4 bases from V and 0 bases from J, leaving 7 bases between. The CDR3 spans 14 residues. The chain uses TRBV12-3 or TRBV12-4 and TRBJ2-4, with unresolved D. Sample: blood, either unsorted or a sorted T cell fraction (not recorded which). The sequence came from a male donor with ankylosing spondylitis or in good health (not recorded which). For the CDR3, the DNA is TGTGCCAGCAGTTCTACAGTAGCCAAAAACATTCAGTACTTC. As protein: CASSSTVAKNIQYF.